This T cell receptor beta chain was captured in a study of blood T cells in healthy people across ages. Sample-barcoded 5' priming and a J-beta primer mix drove a second PCR of about 6 to 12 cycles. TCRdb re-called the 5' RACE reads through MiXCR, storing one row per CDR3 protein. Of about 1.4 million distinct CDR3 sequences listed, 55% to 75% are singletons. The CDR3 runs to 14 residues. V was clipped by 4 bases and J by 3 bases, with 12 bases between them. Germline V lookup: CDR1 SQVTM, CDR2 ANQGSEA. The genes are TRBV29-1 and TRBJ2-2; D is unresolved. The sequenced material came from blood. The TCR originated in a man between 18 and 35 years old in good health. CDR3 sequence: CSVVVGSDTGELFF. In DNA form, the CDR3 reads TGCAGCGTTGTGGTGGGGTCGGACACCGGGGAGCTGTTTTTT.